This TCR beta chain was identified during a study of T cell responses to AZD1222 COVID-19 vaccine. Study-wide results and limits: Epitopes outside B.1.351 and B.1.1.7 mutated regions reportedly drew nearly half of spike TCRs.

Comments on this clone: Its antigen remains unknown.

V lost 0 bases, J lost 4 bases, and 6 bases lay in between. The CDR3 is 13 residues long. The germline gives CDR1 LGHDT, CDR2 YNNKEL (reference sequence). Profiled with immunoSEQ multiplex PCR; TCRdb holds only in-frame clones, not every one. The table includes 150,000 to 200,000 clones, around 92% detected once. This clonotype was sampled from an adult in good health. The V call is TRBV3-1 (or the pseudogene TRBV3-2), the J call TRBJ2-5; D is undetermined. The sample here was peripheral blood, taken on day 0 of AZD1222 vaccination. CDR3 bases: TGTGCCAGCAGCCAAGATCGGCGAGAGACCCAGTACTTC. It codes for CASSQDRRETQYF.